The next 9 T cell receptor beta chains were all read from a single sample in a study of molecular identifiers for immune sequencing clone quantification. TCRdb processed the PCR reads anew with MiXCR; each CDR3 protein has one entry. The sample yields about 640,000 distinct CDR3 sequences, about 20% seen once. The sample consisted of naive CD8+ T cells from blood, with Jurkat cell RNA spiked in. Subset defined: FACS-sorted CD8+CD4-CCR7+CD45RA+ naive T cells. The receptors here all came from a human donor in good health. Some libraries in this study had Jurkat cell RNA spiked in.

CDR3 sequence (DNA): TGCAGTGCTAGAGGGAGCCGAGGGGGGACTGAAGCTTTCTTT. This encodes CSARGSRGGTEAFF. The chain recombines TRBV20-1 with TRBJ1-1; TRBD1 is a possible D gene (6 bases). The CDR3 covers 14 residues. Germline V gives CDR1 DFQATT, CDR2 SNEGSKA (reference sequence). The V and J ends lost 1 base and 5 bases respectively, with 14 bases between them.

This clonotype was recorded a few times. CDR3 in amino acids: CASSLAVGSEQYF. In nucleotides, the CDR3 is TGTGCCAGCAGCTTAGCGGTGGGATCCGAGCAGTACTTC. The chain employs TRBV7-9 and TRBJ2-7; no definite D call. V was shortened by 0 bases and J by 6 bases, with 9 bases between the two germline ends. Germline V gives CDR1 SEHNR, CDR2 FQNEAQ (reference sequence). The CDR3 totals 13 residues.

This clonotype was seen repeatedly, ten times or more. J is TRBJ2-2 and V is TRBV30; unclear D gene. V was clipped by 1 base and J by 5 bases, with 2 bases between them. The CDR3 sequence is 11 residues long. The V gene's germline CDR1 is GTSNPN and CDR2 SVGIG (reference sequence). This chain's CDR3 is CAWSETGELFF. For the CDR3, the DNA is TGTGCCTGGAGTGAGACCGGGGAGCTGTTTTTT. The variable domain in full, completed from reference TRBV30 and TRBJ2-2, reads SQTIHQWPATLVQPVGSPLSLECTVEGTSNPNLYWYRQAAGRGLQLLFYSVGIGQISSEVPQNLSASRPQDRQFILSSKKLLLSDSGFYLCAWSETGELFFGEGSRLTVL.

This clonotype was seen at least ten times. DNA for the CDR3: TGTGCCACCAGTGACCAGGACGGTTCTAGCACAGATACGCAGTATTTT. It yields the protein CATSDQDGSSTDTQYF. V is TRBV24-1 and J is TRBJ2-3; no definite D call. This CDR3 region has 16 residues. The V end was cut by 4 bases, the J end by 0 bases, with 13 bases between. The germline gives CDR1 KGHDR, CDR2 SFDVKD.

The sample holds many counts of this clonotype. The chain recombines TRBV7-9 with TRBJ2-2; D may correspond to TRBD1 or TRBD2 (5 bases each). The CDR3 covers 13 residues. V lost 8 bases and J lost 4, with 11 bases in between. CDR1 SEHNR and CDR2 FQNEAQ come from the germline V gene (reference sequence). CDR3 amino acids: CASQGPATGELFF. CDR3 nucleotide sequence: TGTGCCAGCCAGGGACCAGCCACCGGGGAGCTGTTTTTT.

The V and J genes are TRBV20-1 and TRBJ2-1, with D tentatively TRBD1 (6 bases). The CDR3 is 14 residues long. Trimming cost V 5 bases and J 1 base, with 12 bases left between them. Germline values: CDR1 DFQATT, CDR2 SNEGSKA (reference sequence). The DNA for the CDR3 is TGCAGTGCTCTTGGGGGCGATTCCTACAATGAGCAGTTCTTC. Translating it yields CSALGGDSYNEQFF.

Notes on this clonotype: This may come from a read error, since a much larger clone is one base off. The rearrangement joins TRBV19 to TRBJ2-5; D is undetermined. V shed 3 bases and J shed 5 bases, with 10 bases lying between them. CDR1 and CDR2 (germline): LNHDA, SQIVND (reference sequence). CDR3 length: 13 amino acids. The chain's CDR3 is CASSMAHGETQYF. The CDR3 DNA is TGTGCCAGTAGTATGGCGCATGGTGAGACCCAGTACTTC. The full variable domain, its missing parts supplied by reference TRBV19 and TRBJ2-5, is DGGITQSPKYLFRKEGQNVTLSCEQNLNHDAMYWYRQDPGQGLRLIYYSQIVNDFQKGDIAEGYSVSREKKESFPLTVTSAQKNPTAFYLCASSMAHGETQYFGPGTRLLVL.

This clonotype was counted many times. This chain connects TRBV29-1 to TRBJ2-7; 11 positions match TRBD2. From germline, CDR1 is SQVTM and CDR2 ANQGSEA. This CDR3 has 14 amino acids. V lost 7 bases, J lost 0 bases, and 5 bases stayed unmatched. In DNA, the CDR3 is TGCAGCGCTGGGACTAGCGGCCTCTCCTACGAGCAGTACTTC. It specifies CSAGTSGLSYEQYF.

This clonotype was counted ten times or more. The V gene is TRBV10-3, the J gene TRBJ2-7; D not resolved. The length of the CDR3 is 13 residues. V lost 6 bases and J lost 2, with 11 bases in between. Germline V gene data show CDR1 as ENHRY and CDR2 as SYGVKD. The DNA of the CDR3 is TGTGCCATCAGCGATACCTCTGCCTACGAGCAGTACTTC. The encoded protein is CAISDTSAYEQYF.